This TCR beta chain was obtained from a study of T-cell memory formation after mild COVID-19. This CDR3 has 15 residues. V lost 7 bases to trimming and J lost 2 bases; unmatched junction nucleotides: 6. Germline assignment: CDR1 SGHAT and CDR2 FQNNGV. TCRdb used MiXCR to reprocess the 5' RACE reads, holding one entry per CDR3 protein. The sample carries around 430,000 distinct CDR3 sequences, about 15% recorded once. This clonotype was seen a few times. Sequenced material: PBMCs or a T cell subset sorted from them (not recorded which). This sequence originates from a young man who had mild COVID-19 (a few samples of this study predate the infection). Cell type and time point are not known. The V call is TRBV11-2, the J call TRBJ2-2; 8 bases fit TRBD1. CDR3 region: CASTPDRANTGELFF. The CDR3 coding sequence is TGTGCCAGCACCCCGGACAGGGCCAACACCGGGGAGCTGTTTTTT.